These 20 T cell receptor beta chains came from one sample sequenced in a study of cytomegalovirus exposure and HLA in healthy donors. PCR involved 60 Vbeta and 13 Jbeta primers. Assay: immunoSEQ multiplex PCR; the TCRdb copy retains only in-frame clones and omits some. The table lists fewer than 250,000 clones, approximately 80% of them singletons, with 15% in the top ten. The sequencing sample was made of PBMCs. All receptors derive from a man between 35 and 55 years old in good health and CMV-seronegative.

This clone was picked up a small number of times. The chain links TRBV2 to TRBJ1-6, with D perhaps matching TRBD1 (5 bases). CDR3 length equals 14 residues. From germline, CDR1 is SNHLY and CDR2 FYNNEI. Trimming cost V 8 bases and J 6 bases, with 14 bases left between them. CDR3 DNA sequence: TGTGCCAGCTGCGGGGGGAGAAGTAATTCACCCCTCCACTTT. This translates into CASCGGRSNSPLHF. Filled out from reference TRBV2 and TRBJ1-6, the complete variable domain reads EPEVTQTPSHQVTQMGQEVILRCVPISNHLYFYWYRQILGQKVEFLVSFYNNEISEKSEIFDDQFSVERPDGSNFTLKIRSTKLEDSAMYFCASCGGRSNSPLHFGNGTRLTVT.

The J gene is TRBJ2-7, the V gene TRBV9; 8 nucleotides line up with TRBD1. Germline V gives CDR1 SGDLS, CDR2 YYNGEE. J gave up 3 bases and V 2 bases, and 7 bases lay outside the gene matches. CDR3 size: 15 residues. DNA of the CDR3: TGTGCCAGCAGCGTCTCCGGGACAGGAAGCTACGAGCAGTACTTC. As protein: CASSVSGTGSYEQYF.

This clone occurred a few times. The rearrangement uses TRBV5-6 and TRBJ1-1; no definite D call. Germline-derived CDR1 and CDR2 are SGHDT and YYEEEE. V lost 0 bases to trimming and J lost 0 bases, with 9 bases between them. The CDR3 contains 15 residues. The CDR3 coding sequence is TGTGCCAGCAGCTTGGCTGCGGGGATGAACACTGAAGCTTTCTTT. Its translation: CASSLAAGMNTEAFF.

This chain joins TRBV18 and TRBJ1-2, with D unresolved. CDR3 length: 15 amino acids. Germline V gene data show CDR1 as KGHSH and CDR2 as LQKENI. V was shortened by 2 bases and J by 5 bases, with 15 bases between the two germline ends. CDR3 loop: CASSPAGVGLYGYTF. CDR3 in DNA: TGTGCCAGCTCACCAGCGGGAGTCGGGCTGTATGGCTACACCTTC.

V usage is TRBV19 and J usage is TRBJ1-2, with D perhaps matching TRBD1 (6 bases). The CDR3 is 14 residues long. The germline CDR1 and CDR2 sequences are LNHDA and SQIVND (reference sequence). The V end was cut by 5 bases, the J end by 2 bases, with 12 bases between. CDR3 in amino acids: CASSRTASNYGYTF. The DNA of the CDR3 is TGTGCCAGTAGTCGGACAGCTTCCAACTATGGCTACACCTTC.

The chain is built from TRBV28 and TRBJ1-2; D is possibly TRBD1 (5 bases). Trimming took off 10 bases at V and 5 bases at J, with 14 bases between the two ends. Germline V gene lookup returns CDR1 MDHEN and CDR2 SYDVKM. This CDR3 is 12 amino acids long. Written as DNA, the CDR3 is TGTGCCATCAACAAGGGGTATTATGGCTACACCTTC. This gives the protein CAINKGYYGYTF.

The J gene is TRBJ2-7, the V gene TRBV19, with 8 bases that match TRBD2. Germline V lookup: CDR1 LNHDA, CDR2 SQIVND (reference sequence). This CDR3 region has 12 residues. Trimming took 9 bases from V and 7 from J; bases not matched to a gene: 8. CDR3 region: CARTTAGEEQYF. The CDR3 DNA sequence: TGTGCCAGAACGACAGCGGGAGAAGAGCAGTACTTC.

DNA for the CDR3: TGTGCCAGCAGCTTGCAGGCCCGGGGGCAAGAGACCCAGTACTTC. Protein sequence: CASSLQARGQETQYF. The rearrangement uses TRBV7-2 and TRBJ2-5; weak D call: TRBD2 (6 bases). Trimming pared 3 bases from V and 2 bases from J, leaving 13 bases between. The germline CDR1 and CDR2 sequences are SGHTA and FQGNSA. The CDR3 has 15 residues.

The table lists this clone with a few counts. This chain connects TRBV19 to TRBJ2-6, with 7 bases fitting TRBD2. This CDR3 spans 12 amino acids. CDR1 and CDR2 from the germline V gene are LNHDA and SQIVND (reference sequence). V was pared by 6 bases and J by 11 bases, with 4 bases of the junction left unmatched. CDR3 sequence: CASSPGRHVLTF. The CDR3 nucleotides read TGTGCCAGTAGCCCCGGGAGGCACGTCCTGACTTTC.

This clone was seen a handful of times. The chain is built from TRBV30 and TRBJ2-3; TRBD2 aligns across 8 bases. CDR1 is GTSNPN and CDR2 is SVGIG in the germline V gene (reference sequence). The CDR3 extends over 15 amino acids. The ends lost 3 bases at V and 2 bases at J; junction bases unmatched: 7. The CDR3 bases are TGTGCCTGGAGCGGGACTAGTGGGTCCACAGATACGCAGTATTTT. This translates into CAWSGTSGSTDTQYF.

The chain couples TRBV6-6 to TRBJ2-7; no definite D call. Germline CDR1 MNHNY, CDR2 SVGAGI (reference sequence). V dropped 6 bases and J dropped 4 bases, with 10 bases sitting between them. This CDR3 contains 12 residues. CDR3 region: CASRNLTYEQYF. The CDR3 DNA follows: TGTGCCAGCAGGAACCTAACTTACGAGCAGTACTTC.

The V gene is TRBV5-1, the J gene TRBJ2-1, with 7 bases that match TRBD2. The CDR3 spans 12 residues. Germline V gene lookup returns CDR1 SGHRS and CDR2 YFSETQ. The V and J ends lost 3 bases and 9 bases, in that order; junction bases with no gene match: 3. The CDR3 reads CASSWEGGEQFF. CDR3 nucleotides: TGCGCCAGCAGCTGGGAGGGCGGTGAGCAGTTCTTC.

This clone was detected once. This rearrangement joins TRBV29-1 to TRBJ2-7; maybe TRBD1 (5 bases). Between the trimmed V and J ends, which lost 5 bases and 0 bases, there was a span of 8 bases. Germline CDR1 reads SQVTM; CDR2 reads ANQGSEA. This CDR3 comprises 12 residues. The CDR3 DNA follows: TGCAGCGTTCGTCAGGGCTCCTACGAGCAGTACTTC. Protein product: CSVRQGSYEQYF.

A remark on this clone: Additional DNA sequences in this sample encode the identical CDR3. This chain joins TRBV30 and TRBJ1-1, with D possibly being TRBD1 (6 bases). The CDR3 totals 13 residues. V gave up 1 base and J gave up 1 base, with 7 bases separating them. Germline V CDR1 and CDR2: GTSNPN, SVGIG (reference sequence). The CDR3 loop is CAWSAQGNTEAFF. CDR3 in DNA: TGTGCCTGGAGTGCACAGGGGAACACTGAAGCTTTCTTT.

This sequence joins TRBV19 and TRBJ1-5, with no clear D. Trimming pared 3 bases from V and 3 bases from J, leaving 12 bases between. The CDR3 loop spans 15 amino acids. The V gene's germline CDR1 is LNHDA and CDR2 SQIVND (reference sequence). CDR3 loop: CASSIGAGYNQPQHF. CDR3 bases: TGTGCCAGTAGTATCGGCGCGGGTTACAATCAGCCCCAGCATTTT.

The chain uses TRBV28 and TRBJ1-4; D remains unclear. This CDR3 spans 15 amino acids. Germline V gene data show CDR1 as MDHEN and CDR2 as SYDVKM. V was shortened by 4 bases and J by 2 bases, with 11 bases between the two germline ends. The CDR3 DNA reads as TGTGCCAGCAGTTCCCCAATTGGCACTAATGAAAAACTGTTTTTT. This gives the protein CASSSPIGTNEKLFF.

The genes are TRBV25-1 and TRBJ2-3, with a tentative D call TRBD2 (6 bases). Germline V lookup: CDR1 MGHDK, CDR2 SYGVNS. CDR3 length equals 14 residues. V dropped 6 bases and J dropped 4 bases, with 14 bases sitting between them. The CDR3 reads CASRNRGRPDTQYF. CDR3 sequence (DNA): TGTGCCAGCAGAAACCGGGGGAGGCCAGATACGCAGTATTTT.

The genes are TRBV18 and TRBJ2-7; weak D call: TRBD1 (7 bases). Germline CDR1 is KGHSH and CDR2 is LQKENI. The germline V and J ends were trimmed by 4 bases and 1 base, with 11 bases remaining between them. This CDR3 contains 14 residues. CDR3 nucleotides: TGTGCCAGCTCACGGCAGGGGGGATCCTACGAGCAGTACTTC. This sequence encodes CASSRQGGSYEQYF. Full variable domain (remainder filled in from reference TRBV18 and TRBJ2-7): NAGVMQNPRHLVRRRGQEARLRCSPMKGHSHVYWYRQLPEEGLKFMVYLQKENIIDESGMPKERFSAEFPKEGPSILRIQQVVRGDSAAYFCASSRQGGSYEQYFGPGTRLTVT.

This clone has only a few counts. This chain connects TRBV21-1 to TRBJ2-2; the table's D gene call, TRBD1, was not cross checked with the DNA. TRBV21-1 is marked as a pseudogene. The CDR3 consists of 17 residues. In DNA, the CDR3 is TGTGCCAGCCCGTTCTTTACCGGGACAGGCTACACCGGGGAGCTGTTTTTT. It is translated as CASPFFTGTGYTGELFF.

This clone has only one observation. The V and J genes are TRBV27 and TRBJ1-2; 10 positions match TRBD1. CDR1 is MNHEY, CDR2 SMNVEV, per germline (reference sequence). J gave up 1 base and V 6 bases, and 5 bases lay outside the gene matches. CDR3 length equals 15 residues. The CDR3 reads CASSFGQGGNYGYTF. CDR3 DNA: TGTGCCAGCAGCTTTGGACAGGGGGGTAACTATGGCTACACCTTC.